What follows describes a single TCR beta chain. Seattle patients were enrolled while actively infected and followed longitudinally. The germline CDR1 and CDR2 sequences are SGDLS and YYNGEE. V lost 0 bases and J lost 1; bases outside the gene matches: 6. CDR3 size: 17 residues. These data belong to a study of blood T cell repertoires in COVID-19. Study at large: COVID-19 samples, acute and convalescent, were from the United States, Italy and Spain. Sample material is recorded as cDNA or gDNA derived from T cells, B-cell-depleted T cells, or PBMCs.

As handled by the study authors: The authors estimated nucleated cell counts from reference gene primer amplification. Libraries were prepared by immunoSEQ multiplex PCR; TCRdb keeps only in-frame clonotypes and omits some of them. V and J calls plus clone size are reproduced from that table; the DNA served to infer D and trimming. The profile shows about 170,000 clones, roughly 86% of them singletons. The TCR comes from a woman aged 80 or over with COVID-19, enrolled during active disease. The sample comprised peripheral blood. The V and J genes are TRBV9 and TRBJ2-3; 9 positions agree with TRBD2. The CDR3 sequence: CASSVGVSGSGTDTQYF. The DNA for the CDR3 is TGTGCCAGCAGCGTAGGGGTTAGCGGGAGCGGCACAGATACGCAGTATTTT.